This T cell receptor (beta chain) is drawn from a study of cytomegalovirus exposure and HLA in healthy donors. V was clipped by 4 bases and J by 6 bases; unmatched bases: 13. The CDR3 is 16 residues long. CDR1 and CDR2 from the germline V gene are SGHTA and FQGTGA. PCR was performed using 60 Vbeta and 13 Jbeta primers. TCRdb's copy holds only in-frame clones and misses some; the assay was immunoSEQ multiplex PCR. In total, the table holds approximately 200,000 clones. A word on this clone: What it recognizes is unknown.

Study findings and constraints: Roughly uniform sequencing depth across donors was assumed, possibly incorrectly. It was in a later analysis that TCR association rates were seen to vary by HLA locus, highest for DRB1 and lowest for HLA-C.

The chain has TRBV7-3 and TRBJ2-7; 9 bases line up with TRBD2. Specimen: PBMCs. The source of this sequence is a boy between 5 and 17 years old in good health and CMV-seronegative. CDR3 loop: CASSSQLAGGPSEQYF. The CDR3 DNA sequence: TGTGCCAGCAGCTCCCAACTAGCGGGCGGCCCGAGCGAGCAGTACTTC.